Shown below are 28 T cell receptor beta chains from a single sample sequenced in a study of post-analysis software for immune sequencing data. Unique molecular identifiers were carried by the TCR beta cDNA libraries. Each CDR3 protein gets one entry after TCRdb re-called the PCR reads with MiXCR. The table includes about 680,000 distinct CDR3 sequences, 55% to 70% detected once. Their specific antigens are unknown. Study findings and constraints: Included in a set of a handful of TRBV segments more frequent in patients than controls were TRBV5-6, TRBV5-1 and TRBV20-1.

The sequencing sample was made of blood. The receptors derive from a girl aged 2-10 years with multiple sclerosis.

The CDR3 nucleotides are TGCGCCAGCAGACGATCCGGGACTAGCTCCTACAATGAGCAGTTCTTC. Its translation: CASRRSGTSSYNEQFF. V gene TRBV5-1 combines with J gene TRBJ2-1; 8 positions agree with TRBD2. CDR1 SGHRS and CDR2 YFSETQ come from the germline V gene. V trimming: 5 bases; J trimming: 0 bases; junction bases outside the gene matches: 7. CDR3 length: 16 amino acids.

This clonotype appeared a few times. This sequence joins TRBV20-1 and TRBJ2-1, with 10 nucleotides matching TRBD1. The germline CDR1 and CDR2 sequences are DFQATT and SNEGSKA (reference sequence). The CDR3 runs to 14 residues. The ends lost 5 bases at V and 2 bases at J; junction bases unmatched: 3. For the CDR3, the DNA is TGCAGTGCTCCGACAGGGGGCACCTACAATGAGCAGTTCTTC. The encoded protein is CSAPTGGTYNEQFF.

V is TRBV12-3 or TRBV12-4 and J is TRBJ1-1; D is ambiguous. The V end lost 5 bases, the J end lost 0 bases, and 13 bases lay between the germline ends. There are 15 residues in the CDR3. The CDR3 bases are TGTGCCAGCAGTCCCGGGCGCCGAATGAACACTGAAGCTTTCTTT. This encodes CASSPGRRMNTEAFF.

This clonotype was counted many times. This CDR3 reads CSVEIVTGPNSYEQYF. The DNA for the CDR3 is TGCAGCGTTGAAATCGTAACAGGGCCGAACTCCTACGAGCAGTACTTC. The chain combines TRBV29-1 with TRBJ2-7; D perhaps matches TRBD1 (6 bases). Germline lookup yields CDR1 SQVTM and CDR2 ANQGSEA. Between the trimmed V and J ends, which lost 2 bases and 0 bases, there was a span of 17 bases. The CDR3 has 16 residues.

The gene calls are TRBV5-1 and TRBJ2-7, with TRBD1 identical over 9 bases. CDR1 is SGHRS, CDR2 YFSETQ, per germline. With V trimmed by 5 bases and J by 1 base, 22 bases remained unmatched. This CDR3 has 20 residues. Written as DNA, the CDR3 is TGCGCCAGCAGGCGAGCGGACAGGGGCCCTAGCCGAGAGGGGTCCTACGAGCAGTACTTC. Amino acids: CASRRADRGPSREGSYEQYF.

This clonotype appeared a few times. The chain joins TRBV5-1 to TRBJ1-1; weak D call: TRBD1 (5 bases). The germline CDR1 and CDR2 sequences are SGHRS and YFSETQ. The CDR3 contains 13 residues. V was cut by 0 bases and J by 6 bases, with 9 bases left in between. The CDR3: CASSLAQGAEAFF. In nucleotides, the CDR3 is TGCGCCAGCAGCTTGGCCCAGGGCGCTGAAGCTTTCTTT.

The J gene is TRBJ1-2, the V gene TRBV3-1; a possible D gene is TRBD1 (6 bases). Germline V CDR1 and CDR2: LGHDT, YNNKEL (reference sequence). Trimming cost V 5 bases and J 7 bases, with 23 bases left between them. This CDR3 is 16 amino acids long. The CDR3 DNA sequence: TGTGCCAGCAGCTACCACGGACGGGGGCCGGACGCTGGCTACACCTTC. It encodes CASSYHGRGPDAGYTF.

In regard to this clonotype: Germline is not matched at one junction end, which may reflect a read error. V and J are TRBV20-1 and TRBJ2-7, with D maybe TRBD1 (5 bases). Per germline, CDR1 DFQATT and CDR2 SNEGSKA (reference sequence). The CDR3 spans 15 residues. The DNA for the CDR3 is TGCAGTGCTAGAGATAAAACAGGCCCATCCTACGAGCTGTACTTC. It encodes CSARDKTGPSYELYF.

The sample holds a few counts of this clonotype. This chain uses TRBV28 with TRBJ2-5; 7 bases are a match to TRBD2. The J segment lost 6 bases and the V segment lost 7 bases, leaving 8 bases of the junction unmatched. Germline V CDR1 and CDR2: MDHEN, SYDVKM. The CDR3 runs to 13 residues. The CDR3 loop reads CASTTSEGKTQYF. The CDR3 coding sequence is TGTGCCAGCACCACTAGCGAGGGGAAGACCCAGTACTTC. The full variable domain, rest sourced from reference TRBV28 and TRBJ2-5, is DVKVTQSSRYLVKRTGEKVFLECVQDMDHENMFWYRQDPGLGLRLIYFSYDVKMKEKGDIPEGYSVSREKKERFSLILESASTNQTSMYLCASTTSEGKTQYFGPGTRLLVL.

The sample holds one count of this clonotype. The CDR3 DNA reads TGTGCCAGCAGCATGCAGGGTCTCCAAGAGACCCAGTACTTC. It encodes CASSMQGLQETQYF. The chain is built from TRBV11-2 and TRBJ2-5; tentative D call: TRBD1 (5 bases). The germline V and J ends were trimmed by 5 bases and 1 base, with 11 bases remaining between them. The CDR3 totals 14 residues. Germline V CDR1 and CDR2: SGHAT, FQNNGV.

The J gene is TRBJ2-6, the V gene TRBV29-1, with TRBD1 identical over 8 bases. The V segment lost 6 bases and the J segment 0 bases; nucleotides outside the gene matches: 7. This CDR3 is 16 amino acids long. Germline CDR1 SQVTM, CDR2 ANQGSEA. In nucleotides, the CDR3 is TGCAGCGTCGTGGACAGGGAAGCCTCTGGGGCCAACGTCCTGACTTTC. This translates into CSVVDREASGANVLTF. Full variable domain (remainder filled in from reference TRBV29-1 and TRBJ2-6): SAVISQKPSRDICQRGTSLTIQCQVDSQVTMMFWYRQQPGQSLTLIATANQGSEATYESGFVIDKFPISRPNLTFSTLTVSNMSPEDSSIYLCSVVDREASGANVLTFGAGSRLTVL.

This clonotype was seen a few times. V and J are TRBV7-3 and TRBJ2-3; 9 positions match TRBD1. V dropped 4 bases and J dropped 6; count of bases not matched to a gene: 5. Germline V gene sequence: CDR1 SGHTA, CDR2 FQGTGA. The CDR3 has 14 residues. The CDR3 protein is CASSSDRGWDTQYF. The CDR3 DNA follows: TGTGCCAGCAGCTCCGACAGGGGGTGGGATACGCAGTATTTT.

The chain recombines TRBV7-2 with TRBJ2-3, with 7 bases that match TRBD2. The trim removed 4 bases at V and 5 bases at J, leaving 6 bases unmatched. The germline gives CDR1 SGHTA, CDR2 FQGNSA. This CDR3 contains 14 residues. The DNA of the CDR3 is TGTGCCAGCAGCTCCCTAGCGGCCCGAGATACGCAGTATTTT. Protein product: CASSSLAARDTQYF.

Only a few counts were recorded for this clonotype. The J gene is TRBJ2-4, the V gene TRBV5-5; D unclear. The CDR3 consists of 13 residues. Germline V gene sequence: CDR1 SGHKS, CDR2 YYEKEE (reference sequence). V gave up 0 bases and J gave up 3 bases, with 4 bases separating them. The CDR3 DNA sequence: TGTGCCAGCAGCTTGGACAGCAAAAACATTCAGTACTTC. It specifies CASSLDSKNIQYF.

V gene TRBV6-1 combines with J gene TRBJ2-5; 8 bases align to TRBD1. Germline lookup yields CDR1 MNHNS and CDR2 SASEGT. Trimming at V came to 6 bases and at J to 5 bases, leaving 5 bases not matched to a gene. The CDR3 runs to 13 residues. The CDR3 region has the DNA TGTGCCAGCAGGGGACAGGCCCGGGAGACCCAGTACTTC. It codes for CASRGQARETQYF.

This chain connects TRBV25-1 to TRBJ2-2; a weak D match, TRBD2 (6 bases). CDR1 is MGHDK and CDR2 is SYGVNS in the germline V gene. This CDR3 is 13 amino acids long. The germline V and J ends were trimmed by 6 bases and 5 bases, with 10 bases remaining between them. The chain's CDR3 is CASREEGTGELFF. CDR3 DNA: TGTGCCAGCAGGGAGGAGGGGACCGGGGAGCTGTTTTTT.

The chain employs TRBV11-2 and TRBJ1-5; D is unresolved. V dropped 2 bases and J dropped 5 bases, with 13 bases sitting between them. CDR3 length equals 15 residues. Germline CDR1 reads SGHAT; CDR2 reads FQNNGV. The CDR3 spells CASSLFSGLHQPQHF. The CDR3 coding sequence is TGTGCCAGCAGCTTATTTTCTGGCTTACATCAGCCCCAGCATTTT.

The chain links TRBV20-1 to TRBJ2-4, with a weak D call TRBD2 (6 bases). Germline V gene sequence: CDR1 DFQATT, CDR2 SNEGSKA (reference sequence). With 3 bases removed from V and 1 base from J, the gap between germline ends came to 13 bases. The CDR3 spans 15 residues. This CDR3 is CSARARDFAKNIQYF. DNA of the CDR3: TGCAGTGCTAGGGCCCGGGACTTTGCCAAAAACATTCAGTACTTC.

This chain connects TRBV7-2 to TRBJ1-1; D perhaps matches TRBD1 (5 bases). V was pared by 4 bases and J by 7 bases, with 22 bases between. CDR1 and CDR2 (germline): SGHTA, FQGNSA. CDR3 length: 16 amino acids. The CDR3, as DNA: TGTGCCAGCAGCTCAGCTCCCGGGACGGCGATCATTGAAGCTTTCTTT. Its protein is CASSSAPGTAIIEAFF. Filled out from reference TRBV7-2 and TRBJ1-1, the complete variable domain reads GAGVSQSPSNKVTEKGKDVELRCDPISGHTALYWYRQSLGQGLEFLIYFQGNSAPDKSGLPSDRFSAERTGGSVSTLTIQRTQQEDSAVYLCASSSAPGTAIIEAFFGQGTRLTVV.

The CDR3 protein is CASSYRWTVGRDEQYF. CDR3 nucleotide sequence: TGTGCCAGCAGTTACAGGTGGACTGTTGGGAGGGATGAGCAGTACTTC. The V gene is TRBV6-5, the J gene TRBJ2-7; 7 bases align to TRBD2. The V and J ends lost 2 bases and 7 bases, in that order; junction bases with no gene match: 14. The CDR3 has 16 amino acids. Germline loops: CDR1 MNHEY, CDR2 SVGAGI.

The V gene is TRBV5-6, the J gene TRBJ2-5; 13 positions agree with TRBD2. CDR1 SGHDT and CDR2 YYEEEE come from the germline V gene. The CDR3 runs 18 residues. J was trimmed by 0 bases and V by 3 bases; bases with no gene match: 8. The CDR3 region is CASSSGLAGRQYQETQYF. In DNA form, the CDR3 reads TGTGCCAGCAGCTCGGGACTAGCGGGACGCCAGTACCAAGAGACCCAGTACTTC.

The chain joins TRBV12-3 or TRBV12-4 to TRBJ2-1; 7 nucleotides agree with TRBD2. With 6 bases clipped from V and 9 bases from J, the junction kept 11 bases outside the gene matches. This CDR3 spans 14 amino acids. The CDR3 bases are TGTGCCAGCAGCGCCGTGGGAGGGCAGGGTGAGCAGTTCTTC. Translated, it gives CASSAVGGQGEQFF.

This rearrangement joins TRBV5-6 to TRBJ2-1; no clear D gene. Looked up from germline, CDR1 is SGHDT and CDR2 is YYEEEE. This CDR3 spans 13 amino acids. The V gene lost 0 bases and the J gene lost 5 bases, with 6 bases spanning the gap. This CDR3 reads CASSLERHNEQFF. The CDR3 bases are TGTGCCAGCAGCTTGGAGAGGCACAATGAGCAGTTCTTC. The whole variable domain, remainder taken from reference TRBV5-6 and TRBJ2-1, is DAGVTQSPTHLIKTRGQQVTLRCSPKSGHDTVSWYQQALGQGPQFIFQYYEEEERQRGNFPDRFSGHQFPNYSSELNVNALLLGDSALYLCASSLERHNEQFFGPGTRLTVL.

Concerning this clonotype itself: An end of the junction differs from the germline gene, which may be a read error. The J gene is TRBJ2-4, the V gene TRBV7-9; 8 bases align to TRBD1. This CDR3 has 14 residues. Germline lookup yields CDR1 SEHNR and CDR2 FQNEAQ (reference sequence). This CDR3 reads CASSLIPGGGEQYF. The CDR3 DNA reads TGTGCCAGCAGCTTAATCCCAGGGGGCGGAGAGCAGTATTTC.

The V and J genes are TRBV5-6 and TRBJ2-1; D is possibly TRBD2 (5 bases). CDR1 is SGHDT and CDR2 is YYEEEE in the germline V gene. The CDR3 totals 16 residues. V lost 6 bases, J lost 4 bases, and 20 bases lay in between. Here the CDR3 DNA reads TGTGCCAGCACCCCCGGCTGGAGCGGAGAATACAATGAGCAGTTCTTC. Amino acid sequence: CASTPGWSGEYNEQFF.

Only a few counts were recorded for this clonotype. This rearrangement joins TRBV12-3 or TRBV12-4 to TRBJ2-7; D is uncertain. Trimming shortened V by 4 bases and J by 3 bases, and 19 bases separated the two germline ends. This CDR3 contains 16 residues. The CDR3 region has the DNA TGTGCCAGCAGTTCCCAGATGGGCGCAGCGTACTACGAGCAGTACTTC. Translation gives CASSSQMGAAYYEQYF.

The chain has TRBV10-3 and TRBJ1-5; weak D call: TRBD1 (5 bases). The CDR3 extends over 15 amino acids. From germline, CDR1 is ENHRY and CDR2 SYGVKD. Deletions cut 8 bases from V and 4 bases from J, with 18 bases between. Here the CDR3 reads CAIGADFSGNQPQHF. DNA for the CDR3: TGTGCCATCGGAGCGGACTTTTCAGGGAATCAGCCCCAGCATTTT.

The CDR3 here is CASSYGGFGTQYF. In nucleotides, the CDR3 is TGTGCCAGCAGTTACGGGGGGTTTGGGACCCAGTACTTC. The rearrangement links TRBV6-5 to TRBJ2-5; possible D gene TRBD2, 6 bases. The CDR3 spans 13 residues. V lost 2 bases, J lost 7 bases, and 11 bases lay in between. The germline CDR1 and CDR2 sequences are MNHEY and SVGAGI.